Following are 22 T cell receptor beta chains from one sample sequenced in a study of CD8 T cells in Susac syndrome. Reverse transcription of roughly 0.5 to 1 ug RNA used random hexamers. MiXCR, run by TCRdb on the immunoSEQ multiplex PCR reads, gives a single entry per CDR3 protein. Among roughly 160,000 distinct CDR3 sequences listed, approximately 95% were seen once. Sequenced: CD4+ T cells from PBMCs. Source of these receptors: a human donor with Susac syndrome.

V is TRBV2 and J is TRBJ2-5; 11 bases map to TRBD2. J gave up 4 bases and V 11 bases, and 15 bases lay outside the gene matches. There are 16 residues in the CDR3. Germline-derived CDR1 and CDR2 are SNHLY and FYNNEI. CDR3 sequence: CAYRDSGGASGETQYF. The CDR3 DNA reads TGTGCCTACAGGGATAGCGGGGGGGCCTCGGGAGAGACCCAGTACTTC. The full variable domain, with the rest looked up from reference TRBV2 and TRBJ2-5, is EPEVTQTPSHQVTQMGQEVILRCVPISNHLYFYWYRQILGQKVEFLVSFYNNEISEKSEIFDDQFSVERPDGSNFTLKIRSTKLEDSAMYFCAYRDSGGASGETQYFGPGTRLLVL.

The chain has TRBV20-1 and TRBJ2-1; 15 bases match TRBD2. Germline trimming cut 7 bases from V and 9 bases from J; bases unmatched to any gene: 10. Germline CDR1 is DFQATT and CDR2 is SNEGSKA (reference sequence). There are 15 residues in the CDR3. For the CDR3, the DNA is TGCAGTGGCACCGGACTAGCGGGAGGGCCGGGTGAGCAGTTCTTC. As protein: CSGTGLAGGPGEQFF.

This chain connects TRBV3-1 to TRBJ1-2, with 7 bases fitting TRBD1. Germline CDR1 is LGHDT and CDR2 is YNNKEL (reference sequence). The CDR3 has 20 amino acids. Trimming removed 0 bases from V and 8 bases from J; junction bases left unmatched: 24. In nucleotides, the CDR3 is TGTGCCAGCAGCCAAGATCTAAGTTGGGACAGCCCCGTCCCTCAAGAGGGCTACACCTTC. Translated, it gives CASSQDLSWDSPVPQEGYTF.

The chain combines TRBV28 with TRBJ2-5; TRBD2 agrees at 8 bases. The germline gives CDR1 MDHEN, CDR2 SYDVKM. The CDR3 runs 14 residues. Trimming at V came to 6 bases and at J to 1 base, leaving 4 bases not matched to a gene. CDR3 protein: CASRSGGTQETQYF. The CDR3 bases are TGTGCCAGCAGGTCGGGAGGGACCCAAGAGACCCAGTACTTC. Supplemented by reference TRBV28 and TRBJ2-5, the full variable domain reads DVKVTQSSRYLVKRTGEKVFLECVQDMDHENMFWYRQDPGLGLRLIYFSYDVKMKEKGDIPEGYSVSREKKERFSLILESASTNQTSMYLCASRSGGTQETQYFGPGTRLLVL.

The chain carries TRBV7-2 and TRBJ1-5; D might be TRBD1 (6 bases). Germline lookup yields CDR1 SGHTA and CDR2 FQGNSA. CDR3 length: 13 residues. Trimming shortened V by 3 bases and J by 8 bases, and 11 bases separated the two germline ends. The CDR3 region is CASSLLGAEPQHF. The DNA of the CDR3 is TGTGCCAGCAGCTTGTTGGGGGCGGAGCCCCAGCATTTT.

The J gene is TRBJ2-7, the V gene TRBV18; either TRBD1 or TRBD2 may fit D (5 bases each). V lost 4 bases to trimming and J lost 2 bases, with 15 bases between them. CDR3 length: 15 amino acids. Germline CDR1 is KGHSH and CDR2 is LQKENI. This CDR3 reads CASSLGDPTTYEQYF. The CDR3 bases are TGTGCCAGCTCACTAGGGGACCCGACGACCTACGAGCAGTACTTC.

The chain joins TRBV4-1 to TRBJ1-2; 7 positions agree with TRBD1. V shed 0 bases and J 8 bases; nucleotides not matched to a gene: 9. Germline V lookup: CDR1 MGHRA, CDR2 YSYEKL. This CDR3 has 15 amino acids. CDR3 amino acids: CASSQDPTGPPGYTF. The CDR3 DNA reads TGCGCCAGCAGCCAAGATCCGACAGGGCCCCCAGGCTACACCTTC.

This sequence joins TRBV30 and TRBJ2-7; tentatively, D is TRBD1 or TRBD2 (5 bases each). Germline loops: CDR1 GTSNPN, CDR2 SVGIG (reference sequence). This CDR3 is 11 amino acids long. V was pared by 5 bases and J by 4 bases, with 9 bases between. The CDR3 DNA reads as TGTGCCTGGGCGAGGGGATACGAGCAGTACTTC. This codes for CAWARGYEQYF.

V and J are TRBV7-9 and TRBJ2-6, with D uncertain. The CDR3 is made up of 16 amino acids. The germline CDR1 and CDR2 sequences are SEHNR and FQNEAQ (reference sequence). V lost 1 base and J 4 bases, leaving 11 bases between the germline ends. CDR3 residues: CASSLVALFGANVLTF. The CDR3 DNA is TGTGCCAGCAGCTTAGTTGCGTTGTTCGGGGCCAACGTCCTGACTTTC.

This sequence joins TRBV20-1 and TRBJ2-1; either TRBD1 or TRBD2 may fit D (6 bases each). V dropped 3 bases and J dropped 9 bases, with 9 bases sitting between them. Germline loops: CDR1 DFQATT, CDR2 SNEGSKA (reference sequence). The CDR3 is made up of 11 amino acids. The chain's CDR3 is CSARRGAEQFF. CDR3 DNA: TGCAGTGCTAGGAGGGGGGCTGAGCAGTTCTTC.

The chain is built from TRBV4-3 and TRBJ2-2; D is undetermined. The germline gives CDR1 LGHNA, CDR2 YSLEER. The length of the CDR3 is 17 residues. Trimming removed 1 base from V and 0 bases from J, with 12 bases in between. CDR3 protein: CASSQGSPSANTGELFF. In nucleotides, the CDR3 is TGCGCCAGCAGCCAAGGTTCACCATCCGCGAACACCGGGGAGCTGTTTTTT.

DNA for the CDR3: TGTGCCAGCAGACCCCAGGGGCTAGCGGCCATATACAATGAGCAGTTCTTC. Translated: CASRPQGLAAIYNEQFF. This chain joins TRBV6-2 or TRBV6-3 and TRBJ2-1; tentatively, D is TRBD2 (7 bases). The CDR3 length is 17 residues. V lost 6 bases to trimming and J lost 4 bases, with 22 bases between them. CDR1 MNHEY and CDR2 SVGEGT come from the germline V gene.

The chain is built from TRBV15 and TRBJ2-2; tentatively, D is TRBD1 (5 bases). Between the trimmed V and J ends, which lost 8 bases and 4 bases, there was a span of 5 bases. Germline CDR1 is LNHNV and CDR2 is YYDKDF (reference sequence). The CDR3 length is 11 residues. The CDR3 sequence: CATGATGELFF. The CDR3 DNA reads as TGTGCCACCGGGGCCACCGGGGAGCTGTTTTTT.

The chain couples TRBV28 to TRBJ2-5; D is uncertain. V lost 4 bases, J lost 7 bases, and 13 bases lay in between. Germline values: CDR1 MDHEN, CDR2 SYDVKM. CDR3 length: 13 amino acids. DNA of the CDR3: TGTGCCAGCAGTTACCCTGGGATAGGGACCCAGTACTTC. Translation gives CASSYPGIGTQYF.

V usage is TRBV7-8 and J usage is TRBJ2-1; D is unclear. Looked up from germline, CDR1 is SGHVS and CDR2 is FQNEAQ. The CDR3 is made up of 16 amino acids. Trimming took 10 bases from V and 0 from J, leaving 19 bases between them. The CDR3 coding sequence is TGTGCCATCACCCCTCTTAGCCCTAGCTCCTACAATGAGCAGTTCTTC. Translating gives CAITPLSPSSYNEQFF.

The CDR3: CASRGADTQYF. The CDR3 region has the DNA TGCGCCAGCAGGGGGGCAGATACGCAGTATTTT. The V call is TRBV5-1, the J call TRBJ2-3; TRBD1 or TRBD2 may be the D gene (5 bases each). CDR1 and CDR2 (germline): SGHRS, YFSETQ. This CDR3 comprises 11 residues. The V and J ends lost 5 bases and 4 bases respectively, with 5 bases between them.

Details on this clonotype: A read error is likely, as this CDR3 ends without the conserved phenylalanine or tryptophan. The chain is built from TRBV25-1 and TRBJ1-1; D remains ambiguous. The CDR3 length is 14 residues. CDR1 and CDR2 (germline): MGHDK, SYGVNS. The V gene lost 3 bases and the J gene lost 0 bases, with 8 bases spanning the gap. CDR3 protein: CASSDPGMNTEAFL. CDR3 DNA sequence: TGTGCCAGCAGTGACCCGGGGATGAACACTGAAGCTTTCCTT.

V gene TRBV20-1 combines with J gene TRBJ2-3, with D tentatively TRBD2 (6 bases). The germline V and J ends were trimmed by 5 bases and 4 bases, with 13 bases remaining between them. This CDR3 is 13 amino acids long. Germline CDR1 is DFQATT and CDR2 is SNEGSKA (reference sequence). The CDR3 DNA reads TGCAGTGCTGGTGGACTACCGCCAGATACGCAGTATTTT. This translates into CSAGGLPPDTQYF.

The rearrangement uses TRBV9 and TRBJ2-6; D not resolved. V lost 4 bases and J lost 4, with 21 bases in between. Germline values: CDR1 SGDLS, CDR2 YYNGEE. This CDR3 contains 18 residues. CDR3 region: CASSSYSGPTTGANVLTF. In DNA, the CDR3 is TGTGCCAGCAGCTCTTACTCCGGGCCTACAACCGGGGCCAACGTCCTGACTTTC.

The J gene is TRBJ2-7, the V gene TRBV15; 10 nucleotides align to TRBD2. The CDR3 consists of 15 residues. V shed 0 bases and J 3 bases; nucleotides not matched to a gene: 2. CDR1 is LNHNV, CDR2 YYDKDF, per germline (reference sequence). This CDR3 is CATSRDPSGSYEQYF. CDR3 bases: TGTGCCACCAGCAGAGACCCTAGCGGGAGCTACGAGCAGTACTTC.

J is TRBJ2-2 and V is TRBV5-6, with D uncertain. V was trimmed by 0 bases and J by 4 bases, leaving 7 bases between them. There are 14 residues in the CDR3. The germline V gene has CDR1 SGHDT and CDR2 YYEEEE. The chain's CDR3 is CASSLVSTTGELFF. CDR3 coding DNA: TGTGCCAGCAGCTTGGTCTCGACCACCGGGGAGCTGTTTTTT.

V is TRBV4-3 and J is TRBJ2-1, with 9 bases aligning to TRBD2. The ends lost 4 bases at V and 8 bases at J; junction bases unmatched: 9. The CDR3 runs to 15 residues. The germline CDR1 and CDR2 sequences are LGHNA and YSLEER. This CDR3 reads CASSRTRTSADEQFF. CDR3 nucleotides: TGCGCCAGCAGCCGTACTCGGACTAGCGCGGATGAGCAGTTCTTC.